Each of the 15 T cell receptor beta chains below was sequenced from the same sample in a study of shared clonotypes between healthy human individuals. Assay used: immunoSEQ multiplex PCR; TCRdb lists only in-frame clones, some missing. The data show approximately 980,000 clones, over 75% seen once. Sequenced: memory CD4+ T cells sorted from blood. Subset described: CD45RA-negative fraction. The receptors originated from a young man in good health.

This chain connects TRBV5-1 to TRBJ2-5; tentatively, D is TRBD1 or TRBD2 (7 bases each). Trimming removed 3 bases from V and 1 base from J, with 16 bases in between. Germline CDR1 is SGHRS and CDR2 is YFSETQ. CDR3 length equals 16 residues. CDR3 sequence: CASSSQGGYLQETQYF. The DNA for the CDR3 is TGCGCCAGCAGCTCCCAGGGGGGGTACCTCCAAGAGACCCAGTACTTC.

The chain couples TRBV27 to TRBJ2-3, with unresolved D. CDR3 length equals 12 residues. V dropped 6 bases and J dropped 5 bases, with 9 bases sitting between them. Germline-derived CDR1 and CDR2 are MNHEY and SMNVEV (reference sequence). In nucleotides, the CDR3 is TGTGCCAGCAGCAGCATAGGAGATACGCAGTATTTT. It translates to CASSSIGDTQYF.

V usage is TRBV9 and J usage is TRBJ2-5, with TRBD2 identical over 11 bases. In germline, CDR1 is SGDLS, CDR2 YYNGEE. The CDR3 spans 16 residues. V was pared by 0 bases and J by 4 bases, with 5 bases of the junction left unmatched. The CDR3 nucleotides are TGTGCCAGCAGCGTAGGGGCTAGCGGGGGGCTAGAGACCCAGTACTTC. It is translated as CASSVGASGGLETQYF.

The chain joins TRBV6-6 to TRBJ2-4; D unclear. The CDR3 has 16 amino acids. V lost 7 bases and J lost 1, with 17 bases in between. CDR1 is MNHNY and CDR2 is SVGAGI in the germline V gene (reference sequence). In DNA form, the CDR3 reads TGTGCCAGCACCCCGGAAGGTCTCGGTGCCAAAAACATTCAGTACTTC. Amino acids: CASTPEGLGAKNIQYF.

The V gene is TRBV6-6, the J gene TRBJ1-1; maybe TRBD1 (6 bases). V lost 6 bases and J 4 bases, leaving 15 bases between the germline ends. The CDR3 has 14 amino acids. The V gene's germline CDR1 is MNHNY and CDR2 SVGAGI (reference sequence). The CDR3 coding sequence is TGTGCCAGCAGCTCCCACGACAGGCGCACTGAAGCTTTCTTT. It is translated as CASSSHDRRTEAFF.

The V gene is TRBV5-4, the J gene TRBJ1-2; TRBD1 matches at 7 bases. The CDR3 is 14 amino acids. The V gene end was trimmed by 4 bases and the J gene end by 1 base; junction bases not matched to a gene: 4. Looked up from germline, CDR1 is SGHNT and CDR2 is YYREEE (reference sequence). CDR3 sequence reads: CASSEDRFNYGYTF. The CDR3 DNA follows: TGTGCCAGCAGCGAGGACAGGTTTAACTATGGCTACACCTTC.

This chain links TRBV5-1 with TRBJ1-4; possible D gene TRBD1, 6 bases. Trimming removed 4 bases at V and 2 bases at J, with 21 bases between. CDR3 size: 18 residues. Per the germline V gene, CDR1 is SGHRS and CDR2 is YFSETQ. The CDR3 DNA reads TGCGCCAGCAGCAGTATCCCTCCACGAGGGGGTACTAATGAAAAACTGTTTTTT. Amino acids: CASSSIPPRGGTNEKLFF.

The chain links TRBV5-1 to TRBJ2-5; TRBD1 agrees at 8 bases. Germline V gene data show CDR1 as SGHRS and CDR2 as YFSETQ. CDR3 length equals 16 residues. V dropped 2 bases and J dropped 3; count of bases not matched to a gene: 9. DNA of the CDR3: TGCGCCAGCAGCTTCGGGACAGTGGACAGGGAAGAGACCCAGTACTTC. Encoded protein: CASSFGTVDREETQYF.

The J gene is TRBJ2-1, the V gene TRBV7-2; 7 bases are a match to TRBD1. V lost 0 bases, J lost 0 bases, and 2 bases stayed unmatched. CDR1 SGHTA and CDR2 FQGNSA come from the germline V gene. This CDR3 is built from 16 residues. In DNA form, the CDR3 reads TGTGCCAGCAGCTTAGCCCAGGGGGTCTCCTACAATGAGCAGTTCTTC. This encodes CASSLAQGVSYNEQFF.

In this sample, this clone turned up once. This chain joins TRBV5-4 and TRBJ1-2, with a possible D match to TRBD1 (6 bases). V gave up 4 bases and J gave up 0 bases, with 19 bases separating them. The CDR3 is 17 residues long. Per germline, CDR1 SGHNT and CDR2 YYREEE (reference sequence). Here the CDR3 reads CASSPRGGTITNYGYTF. CDR3 nucleotide sequence: TGTGCCAGCAGCCCAAGGGGAGGGACAATCACTAACTATGGCTACACCTTC.

The J gene is TRBJ1-2, the V gene TRBV10-3; the D is unclear. This CDR3 contains 16 residues. Per the germline V gene, CDR1 is ENHRY and CDR2 is SYGVKD. The V gene lost 6 bases and the J gene lost 2 bases, with 19 bases spanning the gap. CDR3 protein: CAIRSPGRELNYGYTF. In DNA, the CDR3 is TGTGCCATCAGGTCCCCGGGGAGGGAATTGAACTATGGCTACACCTTC.

This chain joins TRBV5-1 and TRBJ2-1; D gene ambiguous. V was trimmed by 2 bases and J by 0 bases, leaving 9 bases between them. Germline-derived CDR1 and CDR2 are SGHRS and YFSETQ. The CDR3 is 15 amino acids. The CDR3 loop is CASSFDAASYNEQFF. The CDR3 bases are TGCGCCAGCAGCTTTGACGCGGCCTCCTACAATGAGCAGTTCTTC.

Turning to this clone: The same CDR3 arises from other DNA sequences in this sample as well. The chain joins TRBV30 to TRBJ1-4, with 10 bases that match TRBD1. Trimming at V came to 3 bases and at J to 5 bases, leaving 3 bases not matched to a gene. The CDR3 consists of 14 residues. In germline, CDR1 is GTSNPN, CDR2 SVGIG (reference sequence). The DNA for the CDR3 is TGTGCCTGGAGGCTGGGACAGGGGAATGAAAAACTGTTTTTT. Encoded protein: CAWRLGQGNEKLFF.

On this clone: This sample also contains other DNA sequences that code for the same CDR3. V gene TRBV27 combines with J gene TRBJ1-1; D possibly corresponds to TRBD1 (6 bases). The CDR3 is made up of 14 amino acids. The germline V gene encodes CDR1 MNHEY and CDR2 SMNVEV (reference sequence). V dropped 0 bases and J dropped 2 bases, with 7 bases sitting between them. CDR3 loop: CASSLSGGNTEAFF. CDR3 bases: TGTGCCAGCAGTTTATCAGGGGGAAACACTGAAGCTTTCTTT.

Note on this clone: The germline gene is not matched at one end of the junction; a read error may be the cause. V and J are TRBV25-1 and TRBJ1-2; D remains ambiguous. Germline CDR1 and CDR2: MGHDK and SYGVNS. CDR3 length: 12 amino acids. In nucleotides, the CDR3 is TGTGCCAGCAGTGAATTAAGGTCCCGCATCGCCTTC. Translation gives CASSELRSRIAF.